These 14 T cell receptor beta chains originate from one sample sequenced in a study of neoadjuvant anti-PD-1 for oral cavity cancer. The assay was immunoSEQ multiplex PCR, and TCRdb's table has in-frame clones only and misses some. In the table there are under 15,000 clones, around 69% of which are singletons. Here the sequenced sample was PBMCs, taken before nivolumab (anti-PD-1) treatment. The source is a person between 40 and 79 years old with oral cavity squamous cell carcinoma.

This chain uses TRBV6-5 with TRBJ2-2; 7 bases match TRBD1. The V segment lost 6 bases and the J segment 5 bases; nucleotides outside the gene matches: 6. The CDR3 is 14 amino acids. The germline gives CDR1 MNHEY, CDR2 SVGAGI. Here the CDR3 DNA reads TGTGCCAGCAGGCGGACAGGCGGGACCGGGGAGCTGTTTTTT. It is translated as CASRRTGGTGELFF.

The rearrangement links TRBV6-6 to TRBJ2-1; D might be TRBD2 (5 bases). V lost 3 bases, J lost 5 bases, and 11 bases lay in between. There are 14 residues in the CDR3. The germline gives CDR1 MNHNY, CDR2 SVGAGI (reference sequence). The CDR3 sequence: CASSYLDYNNEQFF. In DNA, the CDR3 is TGTGCCAGCAGTTATCTCGACTACAACAATGAGCAGTTCTTC.

The chain joins TRBV30 to TRBJ2-3; D might be TRBD2 (5 bases). The germline V gene encodes CDR1 GTSNPN and CDR2 SVGIG (reference sequence). The V and J ends lost 0 bases and 6 bases respectively, with 13 bases between them. CDR3 size: 14 residues. As DNA, the CDR3 is TGTGCCTGGAGTGTAGGTGGGAGTAGTGATACGCAGTATTTT. Translation gives CAWSVGGSSDTQYF.

This clone was observed a single time. The genes are TRBV5-1 and TRBJ1-4, with TRBD1 identical over 9 bases. Trimming took 5 bases from V and 7 from J; bases not matched to a gene: 6. The CDR3 runs to 14 residues. CDR1 SGHRS and CDR2 YFSETQ come from the germline V gene. In nucleotides, the CDR3 is TGCGCCAGCAGGGCTGGGACAGGGTTTGAAAAACTGTTTTTT. Translated: CASRAGTGFEKLFF.

The chain links TRBV9 to TRBJ2-7, with unresolved D. Trimming removed 1 base from V and 2 bases from J, with 16 bases in between. The V gene's germline CDR1 is SGDLS and CDR2 YYNGEE. This CDR3 region has 16 residues. The CDR3 nucleotides read TGTGCCAGCAGCGTATGGGCCGATTCGGTCCCCTACGAGCAGTACTTC. Its protein is CASSVWADSVPYEQYF.

V is TRBV25-1 and J is TRBJ2-2, with 7 bases fitting TRBD1. Germline V gene data show CDR1 as MGHDK and CDR2 as SYGVNS. Losses at the gene ends were 2 bases for V and 1 base for J; bases not matched to a gene: 7. This CDR3 contains 17 residues. Written as DNA, the CDR3 is TGTGCCAGCAGTGAAGAATACGACAGGGTGAACACCGGGGAGCTGTTTTTT. Residues: CASSEEYDRVNTGELFF.

The genes are TRBV10-1 and TRBJ1-1, with D possibly TRBD1 on 5 matching bases. The CDR3 covers 15 residues. V dropped 1 base and J dropped 8 bases, with 17 bases sitting between them. The germline V gene has CDR1 WNHNN and CDR2 SYGVQD (reference sequence). The CDR3, as DNA: TGCGCCAGCAGTGAGTTGTATACAGCCAGGGCGGAAGCTTTCTTT. Translated: CASSELYTARAEAFF.

This clone was seen more than once but under ten times. J is TRBJ1-6 and V is TRBV5-6; 10 bases fit TRBD1. Germline CDR1 reads SGHDT; CDR2 reads YYEEEE. The CDR3 consists of 15 residues. V shed 4 bases, J shed 7 bases, and the junction held 5 bases outside the gene matches. CDR3 amino acids: CASSTGQGSNSPLHF. CDR3 DNA sequence: TGTGCCAGCAGCACGGGACAGGGGTCGAATTCACCCCTCCACTTT.

This chain connects TRBV29-1 to TRBJ1-1, with D perhaps TRBD1 (6 bases). Trimming left V 2 bases short and J 5 bases short, with 18 bases between. The CDR3 contains 15 residues. Germline V gene data show CDR1 as SQVTM and CDR2 as ANQGSEA. The CDR3 nucleotides are TGCAGCGTTGAATCTTGGAAAGGGGGGGGAACTGAAGCTTTCTTT. Translated, it gives CSVESWKGGGTEAFF.

The rearrangement joins TRBV19 to TRBJ1-4; 10 positions match TRBD1. The CDR3 consists of 17 residues. V gave up 3 bases and J gave up 5 bases; unmatched junction bases: 9. Germline V gene data show CDR1 as LNHDA and CDR2 as SQIVND (reference sequence). CDR3 nucleotides: TGTGCCAGTAGTATTTTCCGGAGGACAGGGGGGAATGAAAAACTGTTTTTT. It yields the protein CASSIFRRTGGNEKLFF.

The chain employs TRBV29-1 and TRBJ1-1, with TRBD1 matching over 7 bases. Looked up from germline, CDR1 is SQVTM and CDR2 is ANQGSEA. J gave up 7 bases and V 7 bases, and 15 bases lay outside the gene matches. CDR3 length: 14 amino acids. CDR3 sequence reads: CSAGSGRGGFEAFF. CDR3 DNA: TGCAGCGCAGGATCAGGCAGGGGGGGCTTTGAAGCTTTCTTT.

The sample holds a few counts of this clone. This rearrangement joins TRBV7-2 to TRBJ2-1, with D perhaps matching TRBD1 (5 bases). The CDR3 runs 14 residues. CDR1 and CDR2 (germline): SGHTA, FQGNSA. The V end lost 4 bases, the J end lost 10 bases, and 17 bases lay between the germline ends. In DNA form, the CDR3 reads TGTGCCAGCAGCTCCCAGGGCGACCTCGGGGAGCAGTTCTTC. It codes for CASSSQGDLGEQFF.

This clone was seen a few times. The chain employs TRBV10-3 and TRBJ2-7, with no clear D. CDR1 and CDR2 from the germline V gene are ENHRY and SYGVKD. V lost 0 bases and J 9 bases, leaving 15 bases between the germline ends. This CDR3 has 14 amino acids. CDR3 bases: TGTGCCATCAGTGAGTCGACGCCGTCTAAATTGCAGTACTTC. This gives the protein CAISESTPSKLQYF.

The V gene is TRBV6-6, the J gene TRBJ2-1; the match to TRBD1 covers 7 bases. Germline V gene sequence: CDR1 MNHNY, CDR2 SVGAGI (reference sequence). This CDR3 comprises 13 residues. The V and J ends lost 10 bases and 7 bases, in that order; junction bases with no gene match: 10. Here the CDR3 reads CATIQGKGNEQFF. In DNA, the CDR3 is TGTGCCACCATACAGGGGAAAGGGAATGAGCAGTTCTTC.